A single sample gave rise to the 27 T cell receptor beta chains below, sequenced in a study of cytomegalovirus exposure and HLA in healthy donors (TCRdb year 2017). The method was the immunoSEQ multiplex PCR assay. The multiplex PCR relied on a mix of 60 forward primers for TCR Vbeta segments and 13 reverse primers for TCR Jbeta segments. TCRdb limited this immuneACCESS table to in-frame rearrangements with V and J called. A share of clones is missing; checked studies link under half to unresolved V genes, and the rest is unexplained. In this sample the table shows 170,000 or so clones, just under 80% of which occur a single time. About 2.9% of the sample is taken by the ten largest. The specimen sequenced was PBMCs. These receptors were taken from a woman in her forties or fifties in good health and CMV-seropositive.

This clone was seen just once. The V gene is TRBV19, the J gene TRBJ1-4, with 8 bases lining up with TRBD1. Germline CDR1 reads LNHDA; CDR2 reads SQIVND (reference sequence). J was trimmed by 7 bases and V by 6 bases; bases with no gene match: 13. This CDR3 is 16 amino acids long. This chain's CDR3 is CASRGDRRPFSEKLFF. The CDR3 coding sequence is TGTGCCAGTAGGGGGGACAGGCGGCCCTTTTCTGAAAAACTGTTTTTT.

The chain uses TRBV5-1 and TRBJ1-1; D not certain. The CDR3 runs 16 residues. With 0 bases removed from V and 1 base from J, the gap between germline ends came to 13 bases. From germline, CDR1 is SGHRS and CDR2 YFSETQ. The CDR3 is CASSLDPARANTEAFF. In DNA form, the CDR3 reads TGCGCCAGCAGCTTGGACCCTGCGAGGGCGAACACTGAAGCTTTCTTT.

This clone was seen just once. This chain uses TRBV14 with TRBJ1-2; no definite D call. The V and J ends lost 4 bases and 6 bases respectively, with 18 bases between them. CDR1 and CDR2 from the germline V gene are SGHDN and FVKESK. The CDR3 totals 15 residues. The CDR3 spells CASSRGSPLEDGYTF. In nucleotides, the CDR3 is TGTGCCAGCAGCCGCGGGTCCCCGTTAGAAGATGGCTACACCTTC.

CDR3 region: CASSLGPTGGSSYEQYF. DNA for the CDR3: TGTGCCAGCAGTTTAGGGCCGACAGGGGGGAGCTCCTACGAGCAGTACTTC. This chain uses TRBV28 with TRBJ2-7, with TRBD1 identical over 9 bases. This CDR3 is 17 amino acids long. Germline V gene sequence: CDR1 MDHEN, CDR2 SYDVKM. The trim removed 2 bases at V and 0 bases at J, leaving 8 bases unmatched.

This clone was counted a few times. This chain links TRBV9 with TRBJ2-3, with 11 bases fitting TRBD2. Germline trimming cut 4 bases from V and 4 bases from J; bases unmatched to any gene: 2. The germline CDR1 and CDR2 sequences are SGDLS and YYNGEE. The CDR3 is 14 amino acids. The chain's CDR3 is CASSRTSGPDTQYF. DNA of the CDR3: TGTGCCAGCAGCCGGACTAGCGGGCCAGATACGCAGTATTTT.

The chain combines TRBV6-5 with TRBJ1-1; 9 nucleotides agree with TRBD1. This CDR3 is built from 14 residues. Trimming at V came to 4 bases and at J to 5 bases, leaving 5 bases not matched to a gene. The germline V gene encodes CDR1 MNHEY and CDR2 SVGAGI. The CDR3, as DNA: TGTGCCAGCAGTTCCGGACAGGGGTGGACTGAAGCTTTCTTT. Translating it yields CASSSGQGWTEAFF.

This chain links TRBV7-8 with TRBJ1-6; D might be TRBD1 (6 bases). Germline V gene lookup returns CDR1 SGHVS and CDR2 FQNEAQ. The V and J ends lost 8 bases and 11 bases respectively, with 19 bases between them. This CDR3 has 14 residues. The CDR3 here is CASGPSRGSAPLHF. The DNA for the CDR3 is TGTGCCAGCGGCCCTAGCAGGGGTTCGGCACCCCTCCACTTT.

V usage is TRBV6-4 and J usage is TRBJ2-1; 9 positions match TRBD2. The CDR3 covers 15 residues. V trimming: 3 bases; J trimming: 5 bases; junction bases outside the gene matches: 5. Germline V gene sequence: CDR1 MRHNA, CDR2 SNTAGT. The CDR3 region is CASSETSGTHNEQFF. The DNA for the CDR3 is TGTGCCAGCAGTGAGACTAGCGGTACTCACAATGAGCAGTTCTTC.

The rearrangement links TRBV5-6 to TRBJ1-2; 7 nucleotides align to TRBD1. The V gene end was trimmed by 3 bases and the J gene end by 9 bases; junction bases not matched to a gene: 8. Per the germline V gene, CDR1 is SGHDT and CDR2 is YYEEEE. The CDR3 is 13 residues long. CDR3 region: CASSSGRGRSYTF. Written as DNA, the CDR3 is TGTGCCAGCAGCTCCGGGAGGGGGCGAAGCTACACCTTC.

The chain has TRBV10-3 and TRBJ2-3, with D possibly being TRBD2 (6 bases). CDR1 is ENHRY and CDR2 is SYGVKD in the germline V gene. The CDR3 covers 15 residues. The V end was cut by 6 bases, the J end by 2 bases, with 15 bases between. The CDR3 protein is CAIRSRDFNTDTQYF. The CDR3, as DNA: TGTGCCATCAGGTCTCGGGACTTTAACACAGATACGCAGTATTTT.

The chain uses TRBV15 and TRBJ2-7; 7 bases fit TRBD1. The CDR3 extends over 17 amino acids. Germline V gene data show CDR1 as LNHNV and CDR2 as YYDKDF (reference sequence). The junction had 14 bases not matched to a gene; V was cut back by 3 bases and J by 3 bases. The CDR3 DNA reads TGTGCCACCAGCAGCTACACAGGGGCTTTGTCGGACTACGAGCAGTACTTC. It yields the protein CATSSYTGALSDYEQYF.

The chain carries TRBV30 and TRBJ2-5; possibly TRBD1 for D (6 bases). The CDR3 contains 12 residues. Germline values: CDR1 GTSNPN, CDR2 SVGIG (reference sequence). V dropped 3 bases and J dropped 4 bases, with 9 bases sitting between them. The CDR3 bases are TGTGCCTGGAGAACACAGGGAGAGACCCAGTACTTC. Translating gives CAWRTQGETQYF.

Here the CDR3 reads CASSPGTSAQETQYF. CDR3 coding DNA: TGTGCCAGCAGCCCCGGGACTAGCGCCCAAGAGACCCAGTACTTC. The gene calls are TRBV5-4 and TRBJ2-5; 10 bases map to TRBD2. Germline loops: CDR1 SGHNT, CDR2 YYREEE (reference sequence). The CDR3 consists of 15 residues. V trimming: 4 bases; J trimming: 1 base; junction bases outside the gene matches: 4.

This clone occurred a few times. This chain links TRBV11-3 with TRBJ2-7, with unresolved D. The V and J ends lost 1 base and 7 bases respectively, with 17 bases between them. CDR3 length: 15 amino acids. Germline V gene sequence: CDR1 SGHNT, CDR2 YENEEA. The CDR3 region is CASSLASPQSREQYF. In DNA form, the CDR3 reads TGTGCCAGCAGCTTAGCGTCCCCCCAAAGTCGGGAGCAGTACTTC.

The CDR3 spells CASSFTDGLYEQYF. The CDR3 bases are TGTGCCAGCAGCTTTACAGACGGCCTCTACGAGCAGTACTTC. V and J are TRBV11-3 and TRBJ2-7; D not certain. Germline V gene sequence: CDR1 SGHNT, CDR2 YENEEA. The CDR3 length is 14 residues. Trimming took 3 bases from V and 3 from J, leaving 12 bases between them.

The rearrangement links TRBV30 to TRBJ1-3, with 8 bases that match TRBD1. The germline V gene has CDR1 GTSNPN and CDR2 SVGIG (reference sequence). V was clipped by 1 base and J by 3 bases; unmatched bases: 2. The CDR3 loop spans 14 amino acids. CDR3 nucleotide sequence: TGTGCCTGGAGTGCAGGGGGCGTTGGAAACACCATATATTTT. Its protein product is CAWSAGGVGNTIYF. Based on the CDR3 plus reference TRBV30 and TRBJ1-3, the full variable domain is SQTIHQWPATLVQPVGSPLSLECTVEGTSNPNLYWYRQAAGRGLQLLFYSVGIGQISSEVPQNLSASRPQDRQFILSSKKLLLSDSGFYLCAWSAGGVGNTIYFGEGSWLTVV.

In DNA, the CDR3 is TGTGCCAGCAGTTACCTCCCGGGGATTCAGCCCCAGCATTTT. Its protein product is CASSYLPGIQPQHF. The chain recombines TRBV6-5 with TRBJ1-5; D ambiguous. With 2 bases removed from V and 6 bases from J, the gap between germline ends came to 11 bases. Germline CDR1 MNHEY, CDR2 SVGAGI. This CDR3 region has 14 residues.

The chain employs TRBV19 and TRBJ1-2, with a possible D match to TRBD1 (6 bases). The CDR3 runs 14 residues. V was cut by 2 bases and J by 2 bases, with 9 bases left in between. Germline loops: CDR1 LNHDA, CDR2 SQIVND (reference sequence). The CDR3: CASSIRQGNYGYTF. In DNA form, the CDR3 reads TGTGCCAGTAGTATACGCCAGGGGAACTATGGCTACACCTTC.

This clone was counted a single time. The chain employs TRBV5-1 and TRBJ2-7; tentative D call: TRBD2 (5 bases). Looked up from germline, CDR1 is SGHRS and CDR2 is YFSETQ. The CDR3 extends over 14 amino acids. V was trimmed by 3 bases and J by 2 bases, leaving 12 bases between them. CDR3: CASSSTRPTYEQYF. CDR3 DNA: TGCGCCAGCAGCTCCACTAGGCCAACCTACGAGCAGTACTTC.

CDR3 amino acids: CASSLLIPYEQYF. The CDR3, as DNA: TGTGCCAGCAGCTTGCTAATACCCTACGAGCAGTACTTC. V is TRBV5-6 and J is TRBJ2-7, with no clear D. In germline, CDR1 is SGHDT, CDR2 YYEEEE. V was trimmed by 1 base and J by 2 bases, leaving 7 bases between them. The CDR3 is made up of 13 amino acids.

The chain uses TRBV27 and TRBJ1-5; D gene ambiguous. Germline V gene lookup returns CDR1 MNHEY and CDR2 SMNVEV (reference sequence). This CDR3 has 19 residues. Trimming took 2 bases from V and 0 from J, leaving 20 bases between them. CDR3 nucleotide sequence: TGTGCCAGCAGTTTAGGTTGGTGGAGGTCGTGGGATAGCAATCAGCCCCAGCATTTT. Its translation: CASSLGWWRSWDSNQPQHF.

This chain links TRBV5-1 with TRBJ1-1; D might be TRBD1 (5 bases). Trimming cost V 5 bases and J 0 bases, with 14 bases left between them. The germline V gene encodes CDR1 SGHRS and CDR2 YFSETQ. CDR3 length: 15 residues. In DNA, the CDR3 is TGCGCCAGCAGTCCCACGGGGGTAATGAACACTGAAGCTTTCTTT. It translates to CASSPTGVMNTEAFF.

J is TRBJ2-2 and V is TRBV9, with TRBD2 as a possible D gene (6 bases). The V end was cut by 0 bases, the J end by 7 bases, with 22 bases between. Germline values: CDR1 SGDLS, CDR2 YYNGEE. This CDR3 has 18 amino acids. The CDR3 loop reads CASSVAPGVWGTGGELFF. The DNA for the CDR3 is TGTGCCAGCAGCGTAGCTCCGGGGGTCTGGGGGACGGGCGGGGAGCTGTTTTTT.

There are a few counts of this clone. V gene TRBV4-3 combines with J gene TRBJ2-7, with D tentatively TRBD1 (5 bases). The length of the CDR3 is 13 residues. The V gene lost 2 bases and the J gene lost 6 bases, with 11 bases spanning the gap. CDR1 and CDR2 from the germline V gene are LGHNA and YSLEER. Here the CDR3 reads CASSQRRRGEQYF. The CDR3 nucleotides are TGCGCCAGCAGCCAACGAAGAAGGGGCGAGCAGTACTTC.

The CDR3 loop reads CASSARVGNIQYF. The DNA for the CDR3 is TGTGCCAGCAGCGCCAGGGTTGGAAACATTCAGTACTTC. The chain combines TRBV7-2 with TRBJ2-4; possibly TRBD1 for D (5 bases). V gave up 5 bases and J gave up 6 bases, with 11 bases separating them. The CDR3 sequence is 13 residues long. The V gene's germline CDR1 is SGHTA and CDR2 FQGNSA. Combining the CDR3 with reference TRBV7-2 and TRBJ2-4 gives the whole variable domain GAGVSQSPSNKVTEKGKDVELRCDPISGHTALYWYRQSLGQGLEFLIYFQGNSAPDKSGLPSDRFSAERTGGSVSTLTIQRTQQEDSAVYLCASSARVGNIQYFGAGTRLSVL.

J is TRBJ1-5 and V is TRBV28; 7 bases align to TRBD1. Germline V gives CDR1 MDHEN, CDR2 SYDVKM. The CDR3 loop spans 14 amino acids. V was pared by 3 bases and J by 8 bases, with 7 bases of the junction left unmatched. The CDR3, as DNA: TGTGCCAGCAGTTTTGTAAGGGGGCAGAAGCCCCAGCATTTT. Its translation: CASSFVRGQKPQHF. Variable domain in full (rest from reference TRBV28 and TRBJ1-5): DVKVTQSSRYLVKRTGEKVFLECVQDMDHENMFWYRQDPGLGLRLIYFSYDVKMKEKGDIPEGYSVSREKKERFSLILESASTNQTSMYLCASSFVRGQKPQHFGDGTRLSIL.

The J gene is TRBJ2-2, the V gene TRBV28, with 9 bases aligning to TRBD1. CDR3 length equals 16 residues. V lost 7 bases, J lost 5 bases, and 11 bases stayed unmatched. The germline gives CDR1 MDHEN, CDR2 SYDVKM. This CDR3 reads CASNPAYRGLTGELFF. Here the CDR3 DNA reads TGTGCCAGCAACCCGGCTTACAGGGGGCTTACCGGGGAGCTGTTTTTT.